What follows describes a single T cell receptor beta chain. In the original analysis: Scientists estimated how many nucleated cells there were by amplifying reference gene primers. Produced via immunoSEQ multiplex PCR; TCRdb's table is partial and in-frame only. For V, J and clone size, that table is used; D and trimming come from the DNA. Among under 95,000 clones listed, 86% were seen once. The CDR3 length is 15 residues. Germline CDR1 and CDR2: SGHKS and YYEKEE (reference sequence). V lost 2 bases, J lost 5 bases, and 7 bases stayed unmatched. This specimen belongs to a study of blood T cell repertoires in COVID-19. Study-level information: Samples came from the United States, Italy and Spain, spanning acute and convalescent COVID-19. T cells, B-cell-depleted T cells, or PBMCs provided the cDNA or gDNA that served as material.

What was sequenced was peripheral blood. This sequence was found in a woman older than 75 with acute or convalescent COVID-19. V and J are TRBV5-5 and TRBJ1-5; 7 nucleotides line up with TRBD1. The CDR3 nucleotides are TGTGCCAGCAGCTTACAGGGGTTGAGGGATCAGCCCCAGCATTTT. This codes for CASSLQGLRDQPQHF. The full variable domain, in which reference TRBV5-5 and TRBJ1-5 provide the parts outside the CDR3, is DAGVTQSPTHLIKTRGQQVTLRCSPISGHKSVSWYQQVLGQGPQFIFQYYEKEERGRGNFPDRFSARQFPNYSSELNVNALLLGDSALYLCASSLQGLRDQPQHFGDGTRLSIL.